Presented here are 20 T cell receptor beta chains from one specimen sequenced in a study of blood T cells in healthy people across ages (dated by TCRdb to between 2014 and 2016). Library construction relied on 5' RACE. The run used an Illumina HiSeq 2500. A second roughly 6 to 12 cycle PCR used a sample-barcoded 5' primer and a J-beta primer mix. The public reads were quality trimmed at Q25 with fastp and then assembled into clones with MiXCR by TCRdb, keeping productive beta chains. Identical CDR3 proteins give one entry, which carries the most common genes and DNA. Present in this sample are over 1,500,000 distinct CDR3 sequences, about 50% of which were seen just once. The ten top clones hold 2.1% of the sample. Source material: blood. These receptors came from a woman aged 40 to 50 in good health.

The CDR3 DNA reads as TGCGCCAGCAGCTTGACTGCAACCTACAATGAGCAGTTCTTC. Amino acids: CASSLTATYNEQFF. J is TRBJ2-1 and V is TRBV5-1; D is unclear. This CDR3 spans 14 amino acids. Per germline, CDR1 SGHRS and CDR2 YFSETQ. The V and J ends lost 1 base and 2 bases respectively, with 7 bases between them.

This rearrangement joins TRBV6-5 to TRBJ1-2; 7 bases are shared with TRBD1. Germline V lookup: CDR1 MNHEY, CDR2 SVGAGI. The CDR3 consists of 17 residues. The V and J ends lost 4 bases and 2 bases, in that order; junction bases with no gene match: 13. CDR3 bases: TGTGCCAGCAGTTCTGGTGGGTCAGGGGGATTGAACTATGGCTACACCTTC. Translating it yields CASSSGGSGGLNYGYTF.

This clonotype has just one count. J is TRBJ1-1 and V is TRBV9; perhaps TRBD1 as D (6 bases). The germline gives CDR1 SGDLS, CDR2 YYNGEE. The V and J ends lost 4 bases and 0 bases respectively, with 16 bases between them. The CDR3 covers 16 residues. CDR3 DNA sequence: TGTGCCAGCAGCTCAGGCGGGGGCGGTGTGAACACTGAAGCTTTCTTT. Translating gives CASSSGGGGVNTEAFF.

The chain joins TRBV19 to TRBJ1-2; D is uncertain. V was pared by 3 bases and J by 8 bases, with 10 bases between. The CDR3 is made up of 12 amino acids. Germline V gene data show CDR1 as LNHDA and CDR2 as SQIVND (reference sequence). CDR3 protein: CASSIWQMGYTF. Here the CDR3 DNA reads TGTGCCAGTAGTATTTGGCAGATGGGCTACACCTTC.

This clonotype was observed a few times. The genes are TRBV6-6 and TRBJ2-3, with 9 positions matching TRBD1. The CDR3 runs 12 residues. The V gene's germline CDR1 is MNHNY and CDR2 SVGAGI (reference sequence). V trimming: 4 bases; J trimming: 10 bases; junction bases outside the gene matches: 3. The CDR3: CASSSTGGSQYF. The CDR3 DNA follows: TGTGCCAGCAGTTCGACAGGGGGATCGCAGTATTTT.

The chain links TRBV7-3 to TRBJ2-1; the D gene is possibly TRBD2 (5 bases). This CDR3 is built from 15 residues. The ends were cut back, 6 bases at V and 4 bases at J, with 16 bases in the middle. Germline loops: CDR1 SGHTA, CDR2 FQGTGA. As DNA, the CDR3 is TGTGCCAGCAGGGGTGAGGGAGAGATATACAATGAGCAGTTCTTC. This gives the protein CASRGEGEIYNEQFF.

This sequence joins TRBV20-1 and TRBJ1-2, with D tentatively TRBD1 (5 bases). CDR1 DFQATT and CDR2 SNEGSKA come from the germline V gene (reference sequence). This CDR3 contains 12 residues. Deletions cut 3 bases from V and 2 bases from J, with 7 bases between. The CDR3 region has the DNA TGCAGTGCTAGTGCAGGGAACTATGGCTACACCTTC. The encoded protein is CSASAGNYGYTF.

J is TRBJ2-3 and V is TRBV12-3 or TRBV12-4; weak D call: TRBD1 (5 bases). The CDR3 loop spans 15 amino acids. The ends were cut back, 0 bases at V and 8 bases at J, with 15 bases in the middle. The CDR3 sequence is CASSLAGRVGGTQYF. In DNA form, the CDR3 reads TGTGCCAGCAGTTTAGCGGGGCGAGTTGGTGGTACGCAGTATTTT.

The chain has TRBV5-1 and TRBJ2-3; no definite D call. V lost 5 bases, J lost 0 bases, and 13 bases lay in between. CDR1 is SGHRS, CDR2 YFSETQ, per germline. The CDR3 has 15 residues. This CDR3 is CASRALGRSTDTQYF. The CDR3 DNA is TGCGCCAGCAGGGCGTTGGGTCGGAGCACAGATACGCAGTATTTT.

This chain links TRBV6-2 or TRBV6-3 with TRBJ2-3, with 8 bases that match TRBD1. Germline trimming cut 6 bases from V and 2 bases from J; bases unmatched to any gene: 10. The CDR3 totals 16 residues. Germline loops: CDR1 MNHEY, CDR2 SVGEGT. In DNA, the CDR3 is TGTGCCAGCAGCCGCGTCCCGACAGGGGACACAGATACGCAGTATTTT. Residues: CASSRVPTGDTDTQYF.

This clonotype was seen a few times. The J gene is TRBJ2-1, the V gene TRBV5-1; TRBD1 or TRBD2 may be the D gene (5 bases each). Germline loops: CDR1 SGHRS, CDR2 YFSETQ. V was cut by 4 bases and J by 9 bases, with 17 bases left in between. The CDR3 sequence is 14 residues long. The CDR3 here is CASSQTGLRGEQFF. The CDR3 region has the DNA TGCGCCAGCAGCCAAACGGGGCTCCGGGGTGAGCAGTTCTTC.

The chain links TRBV6-5 to TRBJ2-7; 10 nucleotides match TRBD1. Losses at the gene ends were 4 bases for V and 9 bases for J; bases not matched to a gene: 9. The germline gives CDR1 MNHEY, CDR2 SVGAGI. This CDR3 spans 14 amino acids. The CDR3 DNA is TGTGCCAGCAGTTGGTCGGACAGGGGGTTAGGGCAGTACTTC. This sequence encodes CASSWSDRGLGQYF.

This chain uses TRBV3-1 with TRBJ1-5; D remains ambiguous. V gave up 3 bases and J gave up 7 bases, with 16 bases separating them. The CDR3 is 15 residues long. CDR1 is LGHDT, CDR2 YNNKEL, per germline (reference sequence). The CDR3 is CASSHAGPSGQPQHF. The CDR3 DNA is TGTGCCAGCAGCCACGCTGGGCCTTCGGGACAGCCCCAGCATTTT.

This clonotype was counted between two and nine times. The gene calls are TRBV6-1 and TRBJ2-5; D remains ambiguous. The CDR3 loop spans 14 amino acids. Trimming removed 4 bases from V and 0 bases from J, with 9 bases in between. Germline lookup yields CDR1 MNHNS and CDR2 SASEGT. DNA for the CDR3: TGTGCCAGCAGTGCCCTCAGGAACCAAGAGACCCAGTACTTC. It translates to CASSALRNQETQYF.

Only one count was recorded for this clonotype. CDR3: CASSLRGADYGYTF. The CDR3 DNA is TGCGCCAGCAGCTTGCGGGGCGCAGACTATGGCTACACCTTC. The chain couples TRBV5-1 to TRBJ1-2; D may be TRBD1 (5 bases). V lost 1 base to trimming and J lost 3 bases, with 10 bases between them. Looked up from germline, CDR1 is SGHRS and CDR2 is YFSETQ. This CDR3 is built from 14 residues. The variable domain in full, completed from reference TRBV5-1 and TRBJ1-2, reads KAGVTQTPRYLIKTRGQQVTLSCSPISGHRSVSWYQQTPGQGLQFLFEYFSETQRNKGNFPGRFSGRQFSNSRSEMNVSTLELGDSALYLCASSLRGADYGYTFGSGTRLTVV.

This sequence joins TRBV12-3 or TRBV12-4 and TRBJ2-3; 7 bases fit TRBD1. CDR3 size: 16 residues. Unmatched junction bases numbered 9, after V lost 6 bases and J lost 0 bases. This CDR3 reads CASSRRQGPSTDTQYF. CDR3 sequence (DNA): TGTGCCAGCAGCCGCCGACAGGGACCCAGCACAGATACGCAGTATTTT.

This clonotype occurred a few times. V and J are TRBV7-2 and TRBJ2-3, with a possible D match to TRBD1 (6 bases). CDR1 SGHTA and CDR2 FQGNSA come from the germline V gene. The V end lost 3 bases, the J end lost 2 bases, and 15 bases lay between the germline ends. CDR3 length: 16 amino acids. CDR3 sequence reads: CASSFGRQANTDTQYF. The DNA of the CDR3 is TGTGCCAGCAGCTTTGGGCGACAGGCCAACACAGATACGCAGTATTTT.

This clonotype occurred a few times. The V and J genes are TRBV9 and TRBJ2-3; 7 bases line up with TRBD1. The CDR3 is 16 residues long. Trimming cost V 0 bases and J 4 bases; bases outside gene matches: 8. The germline V gene has CDR1 SGDLS and CDR2 YYNGEE. CDR3 nucleotides: TGTGCCAGCAGCGTAGGGTCCGGGCAGGGGGCAGATACGCAGTATTTT. Translation: CASSVGSGQGADTQYF.

A remark on this clonotype: A read error may account for a junction end that differs from germline. The chain links TRBV12-5 to TRBJ2-3; D uncertain. Per the germline V gene, CDR1 is LGHNT and CDR2 is FRNRAP. The CDR3 loop spans 15 amino acids. The CDR3 protein is CASGLFPDLTDTRYF. CDR3 DNA sequence: TGTGCTAGTGGTTTGTTCCCGGATCTCACAGATACGCGGTATTTT. Using reference TRBV12-5 and TRBJ2-3 for the parts outside the CDR3, the full variable domain is DARVTQTPRHKVTEMGQEVTMRCQPILGHNTVFWYRQTMMQGLELLAYFRNRAPLDDSGMPKDRFSAEMPDATLATLKIQPSEPRDSAVYFCASGLFPDLTDTRYFGPGTRLTVL.

This clonotype came up a few times. The chain has TRBV4-2 and TRBJ2-4; TRBD2 matches at 10 bases. Trimming cost V 0 bases and J 8 bases; bases outside gene matches: 7. The CDR3 loop spans 16 amino acids. Germline V lookup: CDR1 LGHNA, CDR2 YNFKEQ. DNA for the CDR3: TGTGCCAGCAGCCAAGAACTAGCGGGGATCCAAGACATTCAGTACTTC. Amino acid sequence: CASSQELAGIQDIQYF.